This TCR beta chain appears in the sequencing data of a study of shared clonotypes between healthy human individuals. Here immunoSEQ multiplex PCR was the method, and the copy in TCRdb shows in-frame clones only, minus some. The data hold 2 million to 2.5 million clones, with approximately 93% observed a single time. J gave up 2 bases and V 9 bases, and 3 bases lay outside the gene matches. Germline lookup yields CDR1 SNHLY and CDR2 FYNNEI. This CDR3 has 13 amino acids. Specimen: naive CD4+ T cells from PBMCs. Subset: CD45RA+ positively selected. The chain uses TRBV2 and TRBJ2-7; 11 bases are shared with TRBD1. The origin of this receptor is a man aged 18-30 years in good health. Some clones in this sample may be carry-over from other donors' samples. CDR3 bases: TGTGCCAGGGGACAGGGGGTTCCCTACGAGCAGTACTTC. Protein product: CARGQGVPYEQYF.